The 10 T cell receptor beta chains below all came from one sample that was sequenced in a study of beta chain features in type 1 diabetes. Study conclusions and caveats: For Type 1 diabetes patients, all four CD4+ subsets carried TCRB CDR3s that were moderately but significantly shorter.

Their specific antigens are unknown. Isolated RNA was reverse transcribed in full, so expressed TCRB transcripts were sequenced. Assay used: immunoSEQ multiplex PCR; TCRdb lists only in-frame clones, some missing. The repertoire includes hundreds of thousands of clones, 15% of them detected once, and about 0.014% sits in the top ten. The sample consisted of naive CD4+ T cells from blood. Receptor source: a man between 18 and 35 years old with type 1 diabetes.

This clone was observed a few times. The rearrangement joins TRBV28 to TRBJ1-2, with 7 nucleotides matching TRBD1. CDR1 MDHEN and CDR2 SYDVKM come from the germline V gene. The CDR3 is 14 residues long. Losses at the gene ends were 8 bases for V and 5 bases for J; bases not matched to a gene: 11. CDR3 in amino acids: CASGSSGQLYGYTF. DNA for the CDR3: TGTGCCAGCGGAAGCTCGGGACAGTTGTATGGCTACACCTTC.

This clone was seen a handful of times. The J gene is TRBJ2-7, the V gene TRBV2; no firm D call. Trimming took 6 bases from V and 3 from J, leaving 3 bases between them. The CDR3 runs 10 residues. CDR1 SNHLY and CDR2 FYNNEI come from the germline V gene. CDR3 residues: CASSVYEQYF. The CDR3 DNA is TGTGCCAGCAGCGTCTACGAGCAGTACTTC. The variable domain in full, with the rest retrieved from reference TRBV2 and TRBJ2-7, is EPEVTQTPSHQVTQMGQEVILRCVPISNHLYFYWYRQILGQKVEFLVSFYNNEISEKSEIFDDQFSVERPDGSNFTLKIRSTKLEDSAMYFCASSVYEQYFGPGTRLTVT.

The table lists this clone with a few counts. V and J are TRBV7-9 and TRBJ2-5; D is possibly TRBD2 (7 bases). CDR3 size: 15 residues. Germline lookup yields CDR1 SEHNR and CDR2 FQNEAQ (reference sequence). V dropped 8 bases and J dropped 5 bases, with 21 bases sitting between them. CDR3 sequence reads: CASSLSAGAPETQYF. The CDR3 nucleotides are TGTGCCAGCTCCCTGAGCGCGGGGGCTCCTGAGACCCAGTACTTC.

The chain has TRBV6-5 and TRBJ2-1; TRBD1 matches at 7 bases. J lost 4 bases, V lost 6 bases, and 6 bases had no gene match. The germline gives CDR1 MNHEY, CDR2 SVGAGI. This CDR3 spans 14 amino acids. CDR3 nucleotides: TGTGCCAGCAGCCGGACAGGACAGTACAATGAGCAGTTCTTC. Protein: CASSRTGQYNEQFF.

The chain links TRBV7-2 to TRBJ2-7, with 9 positions matching TRBD2. The CDR3 has 14 residues. After removal of 8 bases from V and 4 bases from J, the junction contained 9 bases not matched to a gene. Germline-derived CDR1 and CDR2 are SGHTA and FQGNSA. This chain's CDR3 is CASYWRGGSYEQYF. In DNA, the CDR3 is TGTGCCAGCTATTGGCGGGGGGGATCGTACGAGCAGTACTTC. Based on the CDR3 plus reference TRBV7-2 and TRBJ2-7, the full variable domain is GAGVSQSPSNKVTEKGKDVELRCDPISGHTALYWYRQSLGQGLEFLIYFQGNSAPDKSGLPSDRFSAERTGGSVSTLTIQRTQQEDSAVYLCASYWRGGSYEQYFGPGTRLTVT.

This rearrangement joins TRBV11-2 to TRBJ2-7, with D perhaps matching TRBD1 (6 bases). Trimming took 7 bases from V and 5 from J, leaving 18 bases between them. This CDR3 has 14 amino acids. Germline values: CDR1 SGHAT, CDR2 FQNNGV. CDR3 coding DNA: TGTGCCAGCACCGCACAGGGCCGATTCCACGAGCAGTACTTC. It is translated as CASTAQGRFHEQYF.

The sample holds a few counts of this clone. The V gene is TRBV2, the J gene TRBJ2-4; D may be TRBD2 (7 bases). The V end was cut by 3 bases, the J end by 4 bases, with 19 bases between. The CDR3 is made up of 17 amino acids. Germline CDR1 reads SNHLY; CDR2 reads FYNNEI. CDR3 bases: TGTGCCAGCAGTGAGGTGGGACAAGGGCGGGGGAAAAACATTCAGTACTTC. This encodes CASSEVGQGRGKNIQYF.

The rearrangement links TRBV11-2 to TRBJ2-7; 10 bases agree with TRBD1. Germline V lookup: CDR1 SGHAT, CDR2 FQNNGV. V lost 6 bases to trimming and J lost 3 bases; unmatched junction nucleotides: 8. CDR3 length: 15 residues. CDR3 coding DNA: TGTGCCAGCAGGAACATTCGGGACAGGGGCTACGAGCAGTACTTC. As protein: CASRNIRDRGYEQYF. Filled out from reference TRBV11-2 and TRBJ2-7, the complete variable domain reads EAGVAQSPRYKIIEKRQSVAFWCNPISGHATLYWYQQILGQGPKLLIQFQNNGVVDDSQLPKDRFSAERLKGVDSTLKIQPAKLEDSAVYLCASRNIRDRGYEQYFGPGTRLTVT.

To note about this clone: Additional DNA sequences in this sample encode the identical CDR3. The J gene is TRBJ2-7, the V gene TRBV30; no firm D call. CDR1 is GTSNPN, CDR2 SVGIG, per germline (reference sequence). The V end lost 0 bases, the J end lost 3 bases, and 3 bases lay between the germline ends. This CDR3 has 11 residues. The CDR3 reads CAWSVLYEQYF. Here the CDR3 DNA reads TGTGCCTGGAGTGTACTCTACGAGCAGTACTTC.

In its sample, this clone was seen a few times. J is TRBJ2-1 and V is TRBV18, with D unresolved. Germline V lookup: CDR1 KGHSH, CDR2 LQKENI. CDR3 size: 12 residues. V was cut by 3 bases and J by 8 bases, with 8 bases left in between. CDR3 in amino acids: CASSPGYDEQFF. The CDR3 coding sequence is TGTGCCAGCTCACCCGGGTATGATGAGCAGTTCTTC. The variable domain in full, completed from reference TRBV18 and TRBJ2-1, reads NAGVMQNPRHLVRRRGQEARLRCSPMKGHSHVYWYRQLPEEGLKFMVYLQKENIIDESGMPKERFSAEFPKEGPSILRIQQVVRGDSAAYFCASSPGYDEQFFGPGTRLTVL.